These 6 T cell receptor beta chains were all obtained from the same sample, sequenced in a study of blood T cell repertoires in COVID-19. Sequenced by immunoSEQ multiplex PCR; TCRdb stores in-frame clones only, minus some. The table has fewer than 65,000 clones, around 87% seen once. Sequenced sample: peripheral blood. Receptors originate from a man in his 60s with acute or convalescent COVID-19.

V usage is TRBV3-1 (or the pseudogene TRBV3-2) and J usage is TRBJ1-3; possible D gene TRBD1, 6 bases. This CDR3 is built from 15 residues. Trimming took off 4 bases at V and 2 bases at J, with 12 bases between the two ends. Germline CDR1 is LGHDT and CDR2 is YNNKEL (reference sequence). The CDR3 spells CASSPRGGAGNTIYF. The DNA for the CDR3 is TGTGCCAGCAGCCCTAGGGGGGGTGCTGGAAACACCATATATTTT.

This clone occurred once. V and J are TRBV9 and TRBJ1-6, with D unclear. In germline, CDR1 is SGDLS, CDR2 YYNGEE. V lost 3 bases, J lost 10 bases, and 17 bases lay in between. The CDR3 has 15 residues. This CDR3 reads CASSGTGSMGSPLHF. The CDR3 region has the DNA TGTGCCAGCAGCGGGACTGGAAGTATGGGGTCACCCCTCCACTTT.

In nucleotides, the CDR3 is TGTGCCAGCACCAACAGGGGGGGCACTGAAGCTTTCTTT. Translation gives CASTNRGGTEAFF. The chain employs TRBV7-2 and TRBJ1-1, with 8 bases that match TRBD1. The germline V gene has CDR1 SGHTA and CDR2 FQGNSA. V was clipped by 7 bases and J by 4 bases; unmatched bases: 5. CDR3 length: 13 residues.

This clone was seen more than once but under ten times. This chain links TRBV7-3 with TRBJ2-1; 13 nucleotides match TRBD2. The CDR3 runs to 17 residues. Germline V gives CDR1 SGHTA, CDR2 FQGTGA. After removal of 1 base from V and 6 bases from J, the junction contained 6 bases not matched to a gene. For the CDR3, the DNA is TGTGCCAGCAGCTTAATGAGGACTAGCGGGGGCTTCAATGAGCAGTTCTTC. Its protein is CASSLMRTSGGFNEQFF.

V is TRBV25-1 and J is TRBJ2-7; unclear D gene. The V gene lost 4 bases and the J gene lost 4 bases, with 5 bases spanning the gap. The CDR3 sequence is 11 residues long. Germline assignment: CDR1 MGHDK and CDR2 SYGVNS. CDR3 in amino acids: CASSAYYEQYF. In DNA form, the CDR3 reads TGTGCCAGCAGTGCGTATTACGAGCAGTACTTC.

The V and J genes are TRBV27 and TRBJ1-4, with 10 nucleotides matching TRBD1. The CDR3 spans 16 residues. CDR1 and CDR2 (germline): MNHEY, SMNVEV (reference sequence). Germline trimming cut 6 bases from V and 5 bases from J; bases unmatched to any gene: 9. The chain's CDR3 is CASRETTGGLNEKLFF. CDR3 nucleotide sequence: TGTGCCAGCAGGGAAACGACAGGGGGCTTGAATGAAAAACTGTTTTTT.